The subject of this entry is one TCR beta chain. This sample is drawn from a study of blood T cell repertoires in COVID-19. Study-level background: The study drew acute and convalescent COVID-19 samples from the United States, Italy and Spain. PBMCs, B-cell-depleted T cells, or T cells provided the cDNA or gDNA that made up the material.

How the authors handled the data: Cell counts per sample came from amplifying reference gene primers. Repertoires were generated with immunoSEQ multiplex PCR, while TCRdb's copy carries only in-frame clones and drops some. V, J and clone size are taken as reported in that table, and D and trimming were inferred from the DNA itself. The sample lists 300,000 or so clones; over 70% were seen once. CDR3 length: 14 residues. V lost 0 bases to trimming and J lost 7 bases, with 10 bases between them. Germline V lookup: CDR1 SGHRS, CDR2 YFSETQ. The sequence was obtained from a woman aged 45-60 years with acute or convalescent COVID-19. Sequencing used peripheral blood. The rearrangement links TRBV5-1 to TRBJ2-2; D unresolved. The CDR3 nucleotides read TGCGCCAGCAGCTTGGAGCTAGTAGGCGGGGAGCTGTTTTTT. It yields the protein CASSLELVGGELFF.